Listed here is a single TCR beta chain. No antigen is known for it. This CDR3 contains 13 residues. The germline gives CDR1 DFQATT, CDR2 SNEGSKA (reference sequence). To make TCR beta libraries, researchers used iRepertoire HTBI primers and Arm-PCR of CDR3 regions. TCRdb processed the multiplex PCR reads anew with MiXCR; each CDR3 protein has one entry. The profile shows approximately 300,000 distinct CDR3 sequences, over 15% of them singletons. This specimen belongs to a study of regulatory T cells in long-lasting Graves disease. Time point indicated: newly diagnosed GD, antithyroid drugs for less than 3 months. Construction of the TCR library relied on RNA isolated from PBMCs. Patients with Graves' disease were diagnosed by American Thyroid Association guidelines. A peripheral blood sample, roughly 9 milliliters in volume, was drawn into EDTA tubes. Study-wide findings and caveats: Persistent disease samples used TRBV28, TRBJ1-2 and TRBJ2-5 preferentially. Persistent Graves' disease cases displayed lower TCR diversity than newly diagnosed ones.

The chain employs TRBV20-1 and TRBJ2-3; 9 nucleotides match TRBD1. The sequences come from peripheral blood mononuclear cells (PBMCs), collected at new diagnosis, from a patient treated with antithyroid drugs. The clonotype was recovered from a female donor with Graves disease. CDR3 loop: CKYRDRVIDTQYF. The CDR3 region has the DNA TGCAAATACCGGGACAGGGTAATAGATACGCAGTATTTT.